This record covers a single TCR beta chain. These data belong to a study of blood T cell repertoires in COVID-19. Overall study: Whether acute or convalescent, the COVID-19 samples came from the United States, Italy and Spain. From T cells, B-cell-depleted T cells, or PBMCs came the material, which was cDNA or gDNA.

Authors' analysis steps: For nucleated cells, counts were estimated from reference gene primer amplification. Method: immunoSEQ multiplex PCR; TCRdb's copy keeps in-frame clones and lacks some. The V and J calls and clone size are taken from that table; D and trimming were inferred from the DNA. This sample has roughly 70,000 clones, with over 85% found just once. This CDR3 is built from 16 residues. Germline CDR1 SEHNR, CDR2 FQNEAQ (reference sequence). Germline trimming cut 0 bases from V and 3 bases from J; bases unmatched to any gene: 4. The clonotype originates from a man aged 50-60 years with acute or convalescent COVID-19. This chain connects TRBV7-9 to TRBJ2-2, with 7 bases lining up with TRBD2. Sequencing was performed on peripheral blood. CDR3 DNA sequence: TGTGCCAGCAGCTTAGCGGTCCTAGCGGACACCGGGGAGCTGTTTTTT. Protein product: CASSLAVLADTGELFF.